One and the same sample provided the 26 T cell receptor beta chains below, sequenced in a study of T cells of healthy individuals. TCRdb itself ran the 5' RACE reads through MiXCR, one entry per CDR3 protein. The sample lists tens of thousands of distinct CDR3 sequences, 15% to 20% occurring once. These receptors originate from a human donor in good health.

This clonotype was seen only a few times. This chain links TRBV29-1 with TRBJ2-3, with a tentative D call TRBD2 (6 bases). Germline loops: CDR1 SQVTM, CDR2 ANQGSEA. The CDR3 sequence is 14 residues long. Trimming took 8 bases from V and 0 from J, leaving 15 bases between them. The CDR3 region has the DNA TGCAGCATTGCCCGGGACTCCAGCACAGATACGCAGTATTTT. Residues: CSIARDSSTDTQYF.

V gene TRBV20-1 combines with J gene TRBJ2-3; either TRBD1 or TRBD2 may supply D (5 bases each). The CDR3 has 16 residues. Germline assignment: CDR1 DFQATT and CDR2 SNEGSKA (reference sequence). Trimming took 6 bases from V and 0 from J, leaving 19 bases between them. CDR3: CSAKGVRGYSTDTQYF. For the CDR3, the DNA is TGCAGTGCCAAGGGAGTTCGGGGCTACAGCACAGATACGCAGTATTTT.

This clonotype was seen only a few times. V is TRBV29-1 and J is TRBJ1-5, with 7 bases lining up with TRBD1. This CDR3 spans 13 amino acids. V was clipped by 6 bases and J by 4 bases; unmatched bases: 6. Germline V gene data show CDR1 as SQVTM and CDR2 as ANQGSEA. DNA for the CDR3: TGCAGCGTGGGCGGGACAGTGAATCAGCCCCAGCATTTT. Its protein is CSVGGTVNQPQHF. Together with reference TRBV29-1 and TRBJ1-5, the CDR3 gives the full variable domain: SAVISQKPSRDICQRGTSLTIQCQVDSQVTMMFWYRQQPGQSLTLIATANQGSEATYESGFVIDKFPISRPNLTFSTLTVSNMSPEDSSIYLCSVGGTVNQPQHFGDGTRLSIL.

The rearrangement uses TRBV7-9 and TRBJ2-7; TRBD1 agrees at 10 bases. Trimming cost V 4 bases and J 2 bases; bases outside gene matches: 5. The CDR3 sequence is 15 residues long. CDR1 and CDR2 from the germline V gene are SEHNR and FQNEAQ (reference sequence). The chain's CDR3 is CASSSPGQGPYEQYF. The DNA for the CDR3 is TGTGCCAGCAGCTCTCCGGGACAGGGGCCCTACGAGCAGTACTTC.

This chain uses TRBV15 with TRBJ2-1; 7 nucleotides line up with TRBD1. This CDR3 has 17 amino acids. CDR1 and CDR2 (germline): LNHNV, YYDKDF (reference sequence). Trimming cost V 5 bases and J 4 bases; bases outside gene matches: 14. DNA for the CDR3: TGTGCCACCAGCGATTTACAGGGGAGCGTTTCTTACAATGAGCAGTTCTTC. Encoded protein: CATSDLQGSVSYNEQFF.

This clonotype was seen many times. The chain joins TRBV7-8 to TRBJ1-6, with D possibly matching TRBD1 (5 bases). Germline V gives CDR1 SGHVS, CDR2 FQNEAQ. V dropped 4 bases and J dropped 7 bases, with 11 bases sitting between them. The CDR3 runs to 14 residues. CDR3 sequence: CASSYRQLNSPLHF. The CDR3 coding sequence is TGTGCCAGCAGCTATCGACAGCTCAATTCACCCCTCCACTTT.

The table lists this clonotype with a count of one. The V and J genes are TRBV7-6 and TRBJ2-7; the D is unclear. Germline assignment: CDR1 SGHVS and CDR2 FNYEAQ. The CDR3 is made up of 15 amino acids. With 1 base removed from V and 3 bases from J, the gap between germline ends came to 13 bases. CDR3 protein: CASSLGPGVGYEQYF. The CDR3 region has the DNA TGTGCCAGCAGCTTAGGGCCTGGGGTAGGCTACGAGCAGTACTTC.

In its sample, this clonotype was seen many times. Here the CDR3 DNA reads TGCGCCAGCAGCCAAGATAACCGGGAGGGTCAGGATACGCAGTATTTT. Its translation is CASSQDNREGQDTQYF. V gene TRBV4-3 combines with J gene TRBJ2-3; 8 positions agree with TRBD2. The CDR3 is 16 amino acids. Germline CDR1 LGHNA, CDR2 YSLEER. J lost 6 bases, V lost 0 bases, and 8 bases had no gene match.

This clonotype was observed a few times. The rearrangement joins TRBV12-3 or TRBV12-4 to TRBJ2-1; D is unresolved. The CDR3 is 14 residues long. Trimming shortened V by 5 bases and J by 10 bases, and 18 bases separated the two germline ends. This CDR3 reads CASSHPGPIKEQFF. The CDR3 nucleotides are TGTGCCAGCAGTCATCCGGGTCCAATCAAGGAGCAGTTCTTC.

This clonotype showed up just a few times. The chain is built from TRBV19 and TRBJ2-1; 10 bases fit TRBD1. Germline CDR1 is LNHDA and CDR2 is SQIVND (reference sequence). The CDR3 runs 15 residues. The V segment lost 8 bases and the J segment 4 bases; nucleotides outside the gene matches: 8. The CDR3: CASGTGQGFYNEQFF. Here the CDR3 DNA reads TGTGCCAGTGGAACGGGACAGGGGTTTTACAATGAGCAGTTCTTC. The entire variable domain, with the rest obtained from reference TRBV19 and TRBJ2-1, is as follows: DGGITQSPKYLFRKEGQNVTLSCEQNLNHDAMYWYRQDPGQGLRLIYYSQIVNDFQKGDIAEGYSVSREKKESFPLTVTSAQKNPTAFYLCASGTGQGFYNEQFFGPGTRLTVL.

Many counts were recorded for this clonotype. V usage is TRBV5-1 and J usage is TRBJ2-7; D is possibly TRBD2 (6 bases). CDR1 SGHRS and CDR2 YFSETQ come from the germline V gene. The V and J ends lost 4 bases and 0 bases respectively, with 11 bases between them. The CDR3 has 14 amino acids. The CDR3 sequence is CASSGPGSSYEQYF. CDR3 sequence (DNA): TGCGCCAGCAGCGGACCCGGGAGCTCCTACGAGCAGTACTTC. Complete variable domain (other parts from reference TRBV5-1 and TRBJ2-7): KAGVTQTPRYLIKTRGQQVTLSCSPISGHRSVSWYQQTPGQGLQFLFEYFSETQRNKGNFPGRFSGRQFSNSRSEMNVSTLELGDSALYLCASSGPGSSYEQYFGPGTRLTVT.

This clonotype was seen a few times. The J gene is TRBJ2-1, the V gene TRBV6-1, with 9 bases lining up with TRBD2. The CDR3 length is 14 residues. Looked up from germline, CDR1 is MNHNS and CDR2 is SASEGT. V shed 7 bases, J shed 2 bases, and the junction held 3 bases outside the gene matches. The DNA of the CDR3 is TGTGCCAGCACGAGGACTAGCGCCTACAATGAGCAGTTCTTC. Translating gives CASTRTSAYNEQFF.

This clonotype has at least ten counts. In nucleotides, the CDR3 is TGCAGTGCTAGAGAATTTGGGGGAGTGGAGACCCAGTACTTC. Translating gives CSAREFGGVETQYF. The genes are TRBV20-1 and TRBJ2-5; D is tentatively TRBD1 or TRBD2 (5 bases each). V lost 0 bases and J lost 5, with 13 bases in between. Germline loops: CDR1 DFQATT, CDR2 SNEGSKA (reference sequence). The CDR3 contains 14 residues.

As concerns this clonotype: This may arise from a read error, as a much more abundant clone is one base away. The chain carries TRBV29-1 and TRBJ1-5; TRBD1 is a possible D gene (5 bases). Trimming removed 5 bases from V and 9 bases from J, with 14 bases in between. The CDR3 covers 12 residues. Per germline, CDR1 SQVTM and CDR2 ANQGSEA. The CDR3 region has the DNA TGCAGCGTTCGGACAAGGGAAGGGCCCCAGCATTTT. Residues: CSVRTREGPQHF.

This clonotype occurred a few times. This rearrangement joins TRBV20-1 to TRBJ2-4, with 9 bases matching TRBD1. The V and J ends lost 5 bases and 11 bases, in that order; junction bases with no gene match: 13. Germline lookup yields CDR1 DFQATT and CDR2 SNEGSKA (reference sequence). This CDR3 is built from 14 residues. The CDR3 sequence is CSAPRTNDRGVQYF. CDR3 DNA sequence: TGCAGTGCTCCTCGGACCAACGACAGGGGGGTTCAGTACTTC.

In its sample, this clonotype was seen a few times. This chain links TRBV7-9 with TRBJ2-7; 8 nucleotides agree with TRBD1. V dropped 5 bases and J dropped 3; count of bases not matched to a gene: 9. The CDR3 contains 15 residues. Germline CDR1 and CDR2: SEHNR and FQNEAQ (reference sequence). This chain's CDR3 is CASSVNRDRIYEQYF. The DNA for the CDR3 is TGTGCCAGCAGCGTAAACCGGGACAGGATCTACGAGCAGTACTTC.

This clonotype showed up many times. CDR3 sequence (DNA): TGCGCCAGCAGCCTAGGGACAGGGGGAATCGAGCAGTACTTC. Translated, it gives CASSLGTGGIEQYF. The J gene is TRBJ2-7, the V gene TRBV5-1, with 11 bases matching TRBD1. V was clipped by 4 bases and J by 6 bases; unmatched bases: 6. Looked up from germline, CDR1 is SGHRS and CDR2 is YFSETQ. The CDR3 has 14 residues.

This clonotype was counted at least ten times. V and J are TRBV6-5 and TRBJ2-7, with unresolved D. The CDR3 has 12 residues. The V gene lost 4 bases and the J gene lost 4 bases, with 8 bases spanning the gap. Germline V gene data show CDR1 as MNHEY and CDR2 as SVGAGI. The CDR3 here is CASSLAGYEQYF. As DNA, the CDR3 is TGTGCCAGCAGTTTGGCTGGGTACGAGCAGTACTTC.

The chain combines TRBV7-6 with TRBJ2-1, with D tentatively TRBD1 (5 bases). Germline lookup yields CDR1 SGHVS and CDR2 FNYEAQ. Trimming removed 5 bases at V and 7 bases at J, with 15 bases between. The CDR3 extends over 14 amino acids. The CDR3 nucleotides read TGTGCCAGCAGCCCCCGAAGGGGTGAAAATGAGCAGTTCTTC. Translating gives CASSPRRGENEQFF. Full variable domain (outside the CDR3, taken from reference TRBV7-6 and TRBJ2-1): GAGVSQSPRYKVTKRGQDVALRCDPISGHVSLYWYRQALGQGPEFLTYFNYEAQQDKSGLPNDRFSAERPEGSISTLTIQRTEQRDSAMYRCASSPRRGENEQFFGPGTRLTVL.

This clonotype showed up many times. The chain links TRBV9 to TRBJ1-2; the D gene is possibly TRBD1 (6 bases). V lost 5 bases and J lost 2, with 16 bases in between. Germline CDR1 reads SGDLS; CDR2 reads YYNGEE. The CDR3 contains 15 residues. The CDR3 loop is CASSPTGNANYGYTF. CDR3 bases: TGTGCCAGCAGTCCAACAGGGAACGCCAACTATGGCTACACCTTC.

The chain joins TRBV20-1 to TRBJ2-4; a weak D match, TRBD1 (5 bases). Between the trimmed V and J ends, which lost 6 bases and 0 bases, there was a span of 12 bases. Germline V gene sequence: CDR1 DFQATT, CDR2 SNEGSKA (reference sequence). The CDR3 covers 14 residues. This CDR3 reads CSARPGLAKNIQYF. The CDR3 nucleotides read TGCAGTGCGCGACCAGGGCTAGCCAAAAACATTCAGTACTTC.

This clonotype was counted only a few times. The chain is built from TRBV12-5 and TRBJ2-6; D not certain. Trimming pared 2 bases from V and 0 bases from J, leaving 5 bases between. The CDR3 covers 15 residues. Per the germline V gene, CDR1 is LGHNT and CDR2 is FRNRAP. Here the CDR3 DNA reads TGTGCTAGTGGTTTGTTTGGCTCTGGGGCCAACGTCCTGACTTTC. Its protein product is CASGLFGSGANVLTF.

Many counts were recorded for this clonotype. The chain uses TRBV4-1 and TRBJ2-3; D tentatively reads TRBD1 or TRBD2 (5 bases each). V was trimmed by 2 bases and J by 1 base, leaving 7 bases between them. Germline assignment: CDR1 MGHRA and CDR2 YSYEKL. The CDR3 sequence is 14 residues long. The CDR3 coding sequence is TGCGCCAGCAGCCAACCGGGACGCACAGATACGCAGTATTTT. It codes for CASSQPGRTDTQYF.

Ten or more counts support this clonotype. The chain combines TRBV29-1 with TRBJ2-1; TRBD2 matches at 7 bases. The CDR3 has 12 residues. CDR1 and CDR2 from the germline V gene are SQVTM and ANQGSEA. The J segment lost 12 bases and the V segment lost 1 base, leaving 6 bases of the junction unmatched. The CDR3 DNA reads as TGCAGCGTTGAAGGACTAGCCCGTAGGCAGTTCTTC. This gives the protein CSVEGLARRQFF.

This clonotype was seen a handful of times. V usage is TRBV20-1 and J usage is TRBJ2-7; D unresolved. This CDR3 spans 12 amino acids. The V and J ends lost 4 bases and 5 bases respectively, with 12 bases between them. Per germline, CDR1 DFQATT and CDR2 SNEGSKA (reference sequence). The CDR3 DNA reads TGCAGTGCTATCCCGGGCTTCGACGAGCAGTACTTC. Protein product: CSAIPGFDEQYF.

This clonotype was seen just once. The rearrangement joins TRBV2 to TRBJ1-3; D gene ambiguous. From germline, CDR1 is SNHLY and CDR2 FYNNEI. Trimming stripped 6 bases from V and 0 bases from J, with 9 bases between. This CDR3 has 14 residues. The CDR3 loop reads CASRTYLSGNTIYF. In DNA, the CDR3 is TGTGCCAGCAGGACGTACCTCTCTGGAAACACCATATATTTT. The full variable domain, in which reference TRBV2 and TRBJ1-3 provide the parts outside the CDR3, is EPEVTQTPSHQVTQMGQEVILRCVPISNHLYFYWYRQILGQKVEFLVSFYNNEISEKSEIFDDQFSVERPDGSNFTLKIRSTKLEDSAMYFCASRTYLSGNTIYFGEGSWLTVV.